One sample yielded the 32 T cell receptor beta chains listed below, sequenced in a study of cytomegalovirus exposure and HLA in healthy donors. A multiplex PCR was run with 60 Vbeta primers and 13 Jbeta primers. Assay used: immunoSEQ multiplex PCR; TCRdb lists only in-frame clones, some missing. Of roughly 190,000 clones listed, roughly 80% are singletons. Sequencing input: PBMCs. All receptors derive from a woman in her 30s in good health and CMV-seropositive.

The rearrangement joins TRBV2 to TRBJ2-1, with a tentative D call TRBD1 (6 bases). The V end lost 4 bases, the J end lost 0 bases, and 13 bases lay between the germline ends. The germline CDR1 and CDR2 sequences are SNHLY and FYNNEI. This CDR3 is 16 amino acids long. As DNA, the CDR3 is TGTGCCAGCAGTGGGGGTACAGGGCTCTCCTACAATGAGCAGTTCTTC. Encoded protein: CASSGGTGLSYNEQFF.

The genes are TRBV5-6 and TRBJ2-3; TRBD2 agrees at 13 bases. The CDR3 sequence is 15 residues long. Per germline, CDR1 SGHDT and CDR2 YYEEEE. The V gene end was trimmed by 4 bases and the J gene end by 5 bases; junction bases not matched to a gene: 4. Here the CDR3 DNA reads TGTGCCAGCAGCACTCGGACTAGCGGGGGAGATACGCAGTATTTT. Its protein product is CASSTRTSGGDTQYF.

The chain couples TRBV5-6 to TRBJ2-7; the match to TRBD2 covers 9 bases. CDR1 is SGHDT, CDR2 YYEEEE, per germline. This CDR3 is 17 amino acids long. Germline trimming cut 0 bases from V and 3 bases from J; bases unmatched to any gene: 10. The CDR3 here is CASSLARGGGSIYEQYF. In nucleotides, the CDR3 is TGTGCCAGCAGCTTGGCCCGCGGGGGGGGCTCAATCTACGAGCAGTACTTC.

The rearrangement uses TRBV25-1 and TRBJ2-3; tentatively, D is TRBD2 (6 bases). Germline CDR1 MGHDK, CDR2 SYGVNS. The V end lost 6 bases, the J end lost 3 bases, and 16 bases lay between the germline ends. CDR3 length: 15 amino acids. The CDR3 region has the DNA TGTGCCAGCAGCCTCGCGGGGAAGAGTACAGATACGCAGTATTTT. This codes for CASSLAGKSTDTQYF.

The chain joins TRBV6-5 to TRBJ2-5; 10 positions agree with TRBD1. The J call may be mistaken, given a closer DNA end match to TRBJ2-7. In germline, CDR1 is MNHEY, CDR2 SVGAGI. The length of the CDR3 is 15 residues. The CDR3 DNA is TGTGCCAGCAGTGGGGACCGGGACAGGGGCCACGAGCAGTACTTC. It specifies CASSGDRDRGHEQYF.

The V gene is TRBV19, the J gene TRBJ1-1; D unclear. The germline V gene has CDR1 LNHDA and CDR2 SQIVND (reference sequence). CDR3 length: 14 amino acids. Between the trimmed V and J ends, which lost 2 bases and 1 base, there was a span of 8 bases. The CDR3 DNA reads TGTGCCAGTAGTATAAGACATTCGAACACTGAAGCTTTCTTT. Protein: CASSIRHSNTEAFF.

Comment on this clone: Other DNA sequences within the sample encode an identical CDR3. The rearrangement uses TRBV5-1 and TRBJ2-1; TRBD2 agrees at 14 bases. V lost 4 bases to trimming and J lost 4 bases; unmatched junction nucleotides: 7. The germline V gene encodes CDR1 SGHRS and CDR2 YFSETQ. This CDR3 contains 17 residues. The CDR3 region has the DNA TGCGCCAGCAGCCTAGGACTAGCGGGAGGATCGTACAATGAGCAGTTCTTC. It is translated as CASSLGLAGGSYNEQFF.

This clone was counted only a few times. The rearrangement links TRBV2 to TRBJ1-2, with unresolved D. The CDR3 consists of 14 residues. Trimming took 6 bases from V and 5 from J, leaving 16 bases between them. CDR1 is SNHLY, CDR2 FYNNEI, per germline. CDR3 sequence reads: CASRAADSSYGYTF. DNA for the CDR3: TGTGCCAGCAGGGCCGCCGACTCCTCATATGGCTACACCTTC.

The sample holds a few counts of this clone. Different DNA sequences within this sample yield the same CDR3. V gene TRBV5-1 combines with J gene TRBJ1-3, with 8 bases matching TRBD1. CDR3 length equals 15 residues. V lost 1 base to trimming and J lost 2 bases; unmatched junction nucleotides: 2. Germline-derived CDR1 and CDR2 are SGHRS and YFSETQ. Here the CDR3 DNA reads TGCGCCAGCAGCTTGACAGGGGGACCTGGAAACACCATATATTTT. Its translation: CASSLTGGPGNTIYF.

This clone was observed once. The genes are TRBV4-3 and TRBJ2-3, with D tentatively TRBD2 (5 bases). Trimming removed 2 bases at V and 5 bases at J, with 17 bases between. Germline V lookup: CDR1 LGHNA, CDR2 YSLEER. The CDR3 has 16 residues. CDR3 sequence (DNA): TGCGCCAGCAGCCAATTTAGCGCCCATTTCGGAGATACGCAGTATTTT. This sequence encodes CASSQFSAHFGDTQYF.

There are a few counts of this clone. CDR3 sequence (DNA): TGTGCCAGCAGCTTAAATCCAGGGCGCAATGAGCAGTTCTTC. This codes for CASSLNPGRNEQFF. The V and J genes are TRBV7-3 and TRBJ2-1; the D gene is possibly TRBD1 (5 bases). Germline values: CDR1 SGHTA, CDR2 FQGTGA. The V end lost 1 base, the J end lost 6 bases, and 10 bases lay between the germline ends. The CDR3 contains 14 residues.

The chain uses TRBV28 and TRBJ1-5, with a tentative D call TRBD1 (5 bases). Trimming left V 4 bases short and J 1 base short, with 20 bases between. The CDR3 loop spans 18 amino acids. In germline, CDR1 is MDHEN, CDR2 SYDVKM. This chain's CDR3 is CASSSTWRGAGSNQPQHF. As DNA, the CDR3 is TGTGCCAGCAGTTCCACTTGGAGGGGAGCGGGGAGCAATCAGCCCCAGCATTTT.

The rearrangement joins TRBV7-2 to TRBJ1-5, with 7 positions matching TRBD1. The junction had 1 base not matched to a gene; V was cut back by 1 base and J by 4 bases. The CDR3 is made up of 14 amino acids. The germline gives CDR1 SGHTA, CDR2 FQGNSA. The CDR3 sequence is CASSLEQGNQPQHF. Here the CDR3 DNA reads TGTGCCAGCAGCTTAGAACAGGGGAATCAGCCCCAGCATTTT.

The genes are TRBV11-3 and TRBJ2-2, with a possible D match to TRBD1 (5 bases). V was shortened by 3 bases and J by 1 base, with 12 bases between the two germline ends. The CDR3 totals 16 residues. Germline CDR1 reads SGHNT; CDR2 reads YENEEA. CDR3 residues: CASSFRRGLNTGELFF. The CDR3 bases are TGTGCCAGCAGCTTCAGAAGGGGTTTGAACACCGGGGAGCTGTTTTTT.

A single count supports this clone. The gene calls are TRBV7-9 and TRBJ1-1, with D unresolved. V lost 1 base and J 4 bases, leaving 13 bases between the germline ends. CDR3 length equals 15 residues. Germline V gene lookup returns CDR1 SEHNR and CDR2 FQNEAQ (reference sequence). The CDR3 spells CASSLEGMAGTEAFF. In DNA, the CDR3 is TGTGCCAGCAGCTTAGAGGGTATGGCGGGCACTGAAGCTTTCTTT.

V is TRBV9 and J is TRBJ2-2; 7 nucleotides align to TRBD2. There are 17 residues in the CDR3. Germline lookup yields CDR1 SGDLS and CDR2 YYNGEE. V lost 0 bases to trimming and J lost 0 bases; unmatched junction nucleotides: 5. The DNA of the CDR3 is TGTGCCAGCAGCGTAGGCAGCGGGGACCCGAACACCGGGGAGCTGTTTTTT. Amino acid sequence: CASSVGSGDPNTGELFF.

The rearrangement joins TRBV5-6 to TRBJ2-3; TRBD2 might be the D (6 bases). In germline, CDR1 is SGHDT, CDR2 YYEEEE. Between the trimmed V and J ends, which lost 4 bases and 4 bases, there was a span of 16 bases. The CDR3 has 15 amino acids. CDR3 in DNA: TGTGCCAGCAGCCCCCTCTCGGGAGTAGCAGATACGCAGTATTTT. It encodes CASSPLSGVADTQYF.

The table lists this clone with a count of one. J is TRBJ1-1 and V is TRBV5-6; the D is unclear. The V gene lost 0 bases and the J gene lost 6 bases, with 9 bases spanning the gap. Germline assignment: CDR1 SGHDT and CDR2 YYEEEE. The CDR3 has 13 amino acids. This chain's CDR3 is CASSLESLPEAFF. CDR3 DNA sequence: TGTGCCAGCAGCTTGGAGAGTCTCCCTGAAGCTTTCTTT.

This clone has just a few counts. V is TRBV27 and J is TRBJ1-4; tentative D call: TRBD1 (5 bases). The germline gives CDR1 MNHEY, CDR2 SMNVEV (reference sequence). Trimming stripped 3 bases from V and 3 bases from J, with 11 bases between. The CDR3 loop spans 15 amino acids. The CDR3 sequence: CASSFSLGANEKLFF. The CDR3 bases are TGTGCCAGCAGTTTCTCTCTAGGGGCTAATGAAAAACTGTTTTTT.

V gene TRBV7-2 combines with J gene TRBJ2-2, with D perhaps matching TRBD2 (5 bases). Trimming removed 1 base at V and 5 bases at J, with 11 bases between. In germline, CDR1 is SGHTA, CDR2 FQGNSA. CDR3 length: 15 amino acids. The CDR3 loop is CASSLGGFETGELFF. The CDR3 region has the DNA TGTGCCAGCAGCTTAGGAGGGTTTGAGACCGGGGAGCTGTTTTTT.

The chain carries TRBV6-5 and TRBJ2-7; the match to TRBD1 covers 9 bases. This CDR3 is built from 16 residues. With V trimmed by 4 bases and J by 3 bases, 10 bases remained unmatched. CDR1 and CDR2 (germline): MNHEY, SVGAGI. The CDR3 DNA reads TGTGCCAGCAGTTCTCCGGGGACAGGGAATGTCTACGAGCAGTACTTC. It codes for CASSSPGTGNVYEQYF.

The J gene is TRBJ2-7, the V gene TRBV7-9; TRBD2 matches 7 bases. This CDR3 is built from 14 residues. The V gene end was trimmed by 0 bases and the J gene end by 5 bases; junction bases not matched to a gene: 4. Germline V gene sequence: CDR1 SEHNR, CDR2 FQNEAQ (reference sequence). The CDR3 loop is CASSLAAGVHEQYF. The CDR3 DNA follows: TGTGCCAGCAGCTTAGCGGCGGGAGTCCACGAGCAGTACTTC.

V is TRBV9 and J is TRBJ2-7, with 10 nucleotides matching TRBD2. The CDR3 runs 13 residues. The V gene end was trimmed by 1 base and the J gene end by 5 bases; junction bases not matched to a gene: 0. Germline V CDR1 and CDR2: SGDLS, YYNGEE. The CDR3 region is CASSVTSGNEQYF. Here the CDR3 DNA reads TGTGCCAGCAGCGTAACTAGCGGGAACGAGCAGTACTTC.

The chain carries TRBV10-3 and TRBJ2-7; D is uncertain. The CDR3 extends over 14 amino acids. The V end lost 3 bases, the J end lost 6 bases, and 15 bases lay between the germline ends. CDR1 ENHRY and CDR2 SYGVKD come from the germline V gene. The CDR3 reads CAISEAGFAPEQYF. CDR3 nucleotides: TGTGCCATCAGTGAAGCAGGCTTCGCTCCCGAGCAGTACTTC.

V usage is TRBV7-9 and J usage is TRBJ1-2; 7 bases agree with TRBD1. With 5 bases clipped from V and 8 bases from J, the junction kept 17 bases outside the gene matches. The germline gives CDR1 SEHNR, CDR2 FQNEAQ (reference sequence). CDR3 length equals 16 residues. The CDR3 protein is CASSAASPQGPRGYTF. The CDR3 DNA reads TGTGCCAGCAGCGCCGCAAGCCCACAGGGGCCTAGAGGCTACACCTTC.

CDR3 DNA sequence: TGCGCCAGCAGTAGGACTAGCGGGAGCTACGAGCAGTACTTC. It codes for CASSRTSGSYEQYF. The genes are TRBV4-1 and TRBJ2-7; 13 nucleotides match TRBD2. The CDR3 is 14 amino acids. The germline gives CDR1 MGHRA, CDR2 YSYEKL. V trimming: 6 bases; J trimming: 3 bases; junction bases outside the gene matches: 2.

V gene TRBV28 combines with J gene TRBJ2-7; 9 positions match TRBD1. The CDR3 has 15 amino acids. V was clipped by 6 bases and J by 3 bases; unmatched bases: 9. Germline CDR1 and CDR2: MDHEN and SYDVKM. The CDR3 spells CASSLGGTGHYEQYF. CDR3 nucleotides: TGTGCCAGCAGCCTTGGGGGGACAGGGCACTACGAGCAGTACTTC.

This chain links TRBV11-2 with TRBJ2-1, with 8 bases fitting TRBD2. V was clipped by 3 bases and J by 4 bases; unmatched bases: 5. The CDR3 has 15 amino acids. CDR1 is SGHAT, CDR2 FQNNGV, per germline. In DNA, the CDR3 is TGTGCCAGCAGCTTGTTAGCGGGGACGTACAATGAGCAGTTCTTC. As protein: CASSLLAGTYNEQFF.

The genes are TRBV11-2 and TRBJ1-2; 8 bases map to TRBD1. V was clipped by 5 bases and J by 0 bases; unmatched bases: 8. Germline assignment: CDR1 SGHAT and CDR2 FQNNGV. The CDR3 is 16 residues long. The DNA of the CDR3 is TGTGCCAGCAGCGACCCGGGACAGGTTTCTAACTATGGCTACACCTTC. Translated, it gives CASSDPGQVSNYGYTF.

The chain carries TRBV11-2 and TRBJ2-3; 7 positions match TRBD1. The germline V gene has CDR1 SGHAT and CDR2 FQNNGV. The V gene end was trimmed by 1 base and the J gene end by 3 bases; junction bases not matched to a gene: 7. The CDR3 has 16 amino acids. The CDR3 protein is CASSLVDRAWTDTQYF. The CDR3 DNA reads TGTGCCAGCAGCTTAGTTGACAGGGCTTGGACAGATACGCAGTATTTT.

The chain employs TRBV7-2 and TRBJ2-1; 16 bases map to TRBD2. Trimming removed 5 bases from V and 12 bases from J; junction bases left unmatched: 7. The CDR3 is made up of 15 amino acids. CDR1 and CDR2 (germline): SGHTA, FQGNSA. CDR3 sequence: CASSPGLAGGLRQFF. In DNA form, the CDR3 reads TGTGCCAGCAGCCCGGGACTAGCGGGGGGGCTCCGGCAGTTCTTC.

J is TRBJ2-7 and V is TRBV5-1; the D is unclear. Germline-derived CDR1 and CDR2 are SGHRS and YFSETQ. The CDR3 totals 12 residues. The V end was cut by 3 bases, the J end by 2 bases, with 6 bases between. CDR3 loop: CASSSPAYEQYF. In DNA, the CDR3 is TGCGCCAGCAGCTCCCCGGCCTACGAGCAGTACTTC.